These 23 T cell receptor beta chains came from one sample sequenced in a study of PD-1 blockade in classical Hodgkin lymphoma. Profiled with immunoSEQ multiplex PCR; TCRdb holds only in-frame clones, not every one. Altogether about 43,000 clones are present, roughly 70% being singletons, with the ten largest covering roughly 2.8%. Relapse after autologous stem cell transplantation occurred in every patient, and brentuximab vedotin exposure varied. This sample comprised peripheral blood mononuclear cells (PBMCs), obtained before the second cycle of nivolumab. These receptors came from a human donor with classical Hodgkin lymphoma.

This rearrangement joins TRBV30 to TRBJ1-5; 10 nucleotides align to TRBD1. This CDR3 is 16 amino acids long. Looked up from germline, CDR1 is GTSNPN and CDR2 is SVGIG (reference sequence). V shed 1 base, J shed 3 bases, and the junction held 6 bases outside the gene matches. The CDR3 DNA reads TGTGCCTGGAGTGCCCAGGGACAGGGGAACAATCAGCCCCAGCATTTT. Amino acid sequence: CAWSAQGQGNNQPQHF.

V and J are TRBV7-3 and TRBJ1-1; D gene uncertain. The CDR3 is made up of 13 amino acids. In germline, CDR1 is SGHTA, CDR2 FQGTGA. V lost 0 bases and J lost 3, with 5 bases in between. In DNA form, the CDR3 reads TGTGCCAGCAGCTTAACGTCCTACACTGAAGCTTTCTTT. Its protein product is CASSLTSYTEAFF.

This clone was counted between two and nine times. The rearrangement uses TRBV5-6 and TRBJ2-1; D is possibly TRBD1 (6 bases). The CDR3 consists of 15 residues. Germline V CDR1 and CDR2: SGHDT, YYEEEE. V was pared by 2 bases and J by 12 bases, with 21 bases between. The CDR3 DNA reads as TGTGCCAGCAGCTTAGGGGGAAATCCCCTTGTGGGGCAGTTCTTC. It translates to CASSLGGNPLVGQFF.

This chain links TRBV7-9 with TRBJ2-7; 9 bases line up with TRBD1. There are 17 residues in the CDR3. V shed 2 bases and J 1 base; nucleotides not matched to a gene: 9. Germline CDR1 is SEHNR and CDR2 is FQNEAQ (reference sequence). The CDR3 bases are TGTGCCAGCAGCTTAACAGTGAGGGACAGGGTTTCCTACGAGCAGTACTTC. Translation: CASSLTVRDRVSYEQYF.

The chain has TRBV7-2 and TRBJ2-3; 7 positions match TRBD1. Germline assignment: CDR1 SGHTA and CDR2 FQGNSA. The CDR3 consists of 13 residues. With V trimmed by 3 bases and J by 11 bases, 8 bases remained unmatched. This CDR3 reads CASSFSYTGEQYF. The CDR3, as DNA: TGTGCCAGCAGCTTTAGTTACACAGGGGAGCAGTATTTT.

In its sample, this clone ranks as medium-sized. The chain couples TRBV29-1 to TRBJ1-5; 9 bases map to TRBD1. The CDR3 runs 12 residues. CDR1 is SQVTM and CDR2 is ANQGSEA in the germline V gene. Losses at the gene ends were 6 bases for V and 7 bases for J; bases not matched to a gene: 4. This CDR3 reads CSVQGAGQPQHF. For the CDR3, the DNA is TGCAGCGTACAGGGGGCCGGGCAGCCCCAGCATTTT.

Only a few counts were recorded for this clone. This chain links TRBV27 with TRBJ2-2; 9 nucleotides match TRBD1. The CDR3 is 15 amino acids. The trim removed 5 bases at V and 4 bases at J, leaving 5 bases unmatched. Per germline, CDR1 MNHEY and CDR2 SMNVEV (reference sequence). CDR3: CASSSGQGTTGELFF. CDR3 coding DNA: TGTGCCAGCAGTAGCGGACAGGGGACCACCGGGGAGCTGTTTTTT.

This clone was found a few times. The V gene is TRBV11-1, the J gene TRBJ1-1, with D hard to call. Trimming removed 2 bases at V and 4 bases at J, with 8 bases between. The CDR3 extends over 13 amino acids. The germline V gene has CDR1 SGHAT and CDR2 FQDESV (reference sequence). The chain's CDR3 is CASSLRVGTEAFF. CDR3 DNA sequence: TGTGCCAGCAGCTTAAGAGTTGGCACTGAAGCTTTCTTT.

This clone occurred a few times. This sequence joins TRBV30 and TRBJ1-1; 12 bases are shared with TRBD1. Germline CDR1 GTSNPN, CDR2 SVGIG (reference sequence). The V gene end was trimmed by 3 bases and the J gene end by 7 bases; junction bases not matched to a gene: 12. The CDR3 covers 16 residues. Here the CDR3 DNA reads TGTGCCTGGAGCCCACTGGGGACAGGGGGCTCGATTGAAGCTTTCTTT. It is translated as CAWSPLGTGGSIEAFF.

The chain links TRBV10-3 to TRBJ2-3; 11 bases align to TRBD2. There are 21 residues in the CDR3. Germline values: CDR1 ENHRY, CDR2 SYGVKD. The trim removed 3 bases at V and 4 bases at J, leaving 21 bases unmatched. Here the CDR3 reads CAISDVTSRGTSGYTPDTQYF. The CDR3 DNA reads as TGTGCCATCAGTGATGTCACTTCCCGTGGGACTAGCGGATACACACCAGATACGCAGTATTTT.

The rearrangement joins TRBV30 to TRBJ1-1; TRBD1 is a possible D gene (5 bases). Trimming shortened V by 2 bases and J by 13 bases, and 20 bases separated the two germline ends. Germline V gives CDR1 GTSNPN, CDR2 SVGIG (reference sequence). The CDR3 has 13 residues. The CDR3 loop reads CAWSPLGRLEFFF. The CDR3 nucleotides are TGTGCCTGGAGTCCCCTGGGGCGGCTTGAGTTTTTCTTT.

The V and J genes are TRBV18 and TRBJ2-7; 7 positions agree with TRBD1. The CDR3 runs 15 residues. The junction had 6 bases not matched to a gene; V was cut back by 4 bases and J by 0 bases. Germline V gene data show CDR1 as KGHSH and CDR2 as LQKENI. The CDR3 DNA follows: TGTGCCAGCTCACAAGACAGGGCTAGCTCCTACGAGCAGTACTTC. Its protein product is CASSQDRASSYEQYF.

The chain carries TRBV9 and TRBJ1-1; D is unresolved. V dropped 4 bases and J dropped 6 bases, with 10 bases sitting between them. The germline gives CDR1 SGDLS, CDR2 YYNGEE. There are 12 residues in the CDR3. For the CDR3, the DNA is TGTGCCAGCAGCCCCCGTAACTCTGAAGCTTTCTTT. Translation gives CASSPRNSEAFF.

The J gene is TRBJ1-2, the V gene TRBV19, with 9 bases identical to TRBD1. J gave up 5 bases and V 4 bases, and 2 bases lay outside the gene matches. Germline lookup yields CDR1 LNHDA and CDR2 SQIVND (reference sequence). The length of the CDR3 is 13 residues. The CDR3 DNA sequence: TGTGCCAGTAGTACCGGGACAGGGTATGGCTACACCTTC. Translating gives CASSTGTGYGYTF.

The J gene is TRBJ2-1, the V gene TRBV11-1; 7 bases line up with TRBD1. Germline CDR1 and CDR2: SGHAT and FQDESV (reference sequence). CDR3 length: 13 residues. The V segment lost 3 bases and the J segment 13 bases; nucleotides outside the gene matches: 9. CDR3 sequence: CASSFPDREIQFF. In DNA form, the CDR3 reads TGTGCCAGCAGCTTCCCCGACAGGGAGATACAGTTCTTC.

V gene TRBV28 combines with J gene TRBJ2-7; weak D call: TRBD2 (6 bases). The V end lost 3 bases, the J end lost 9 bases, and 15 bases lay between the germline ends. In germline, CDR1 is MDHEN, CDR2 SYDVKM. CDR3 length: 13 residues. CDR3 residues: CASSLGGYPGQYF. Written as DNA, the CDR3 is TGTGCCAGCAGTTTGGGGGGTTATCCGGGGCAGTACTTC.

The chain joins TRBV27 to TRBJ2-7, with 9 bases lining up with TRBD2. Per germline, CDR1 MNHEY and CDR2 SMNVEV (reference sequence). There are 14 residues in the CDR3. The junction had 11 bases not matched to a gene; V was cut back by 8 bases and J by 6 bases. CDR3 protein: CASSRLAGSGEQYF. CDR3 sequence (DNA): TGTGCCAGCTCGAGGCTAGCGGGGTCCGGCGAGCAGTACTTC.

The chain couples TRBV28 to TRBJ2-3; 7 bases are a match to TRBD2. The germline V gene has CDR1 MDHEN and CDR2 SYDVKM. The CDR3 runs to 17 residues. Trimming took 4 bases from V and 0 from J; bases not matched to a gene: 10. This CDR3 is CASSYLLADSSTDTQYF. The CDR3 region has the DNA TGTGCCAGCAGTTATCTTCTAGCGGACTCTAGCACAGATACGCAGTATTTT.

This clone occurred a few times. The chain uses TRBV6-4 and TRBJ2-1; D gene uncertain. Trimming removed 4 bases at V and 4 bases at J, with 14 bases between. The CDR3 length is 15 residues. Germline CDR1 is MRHNA and CDR2 is SNTAGT. The chain's CDR3 is CASSAWAGEYNEQFF. CDR3 sequence (DNA): TGTGCCAGCAGTGCTTGGGCAGGAGAGTACAATGAGCAGTTCTTC.

This chain joins TRBV7-2 and TRBJ2-7, with unresolved D. Between the trimmed V and J ends, which lost 4 bases and 4 bases, there was a span of 14 bases. Looked up from germline, CDR1 is SGHTA and CDR2 is FQGNSA. The CDR3 length is 14 residues. The CDR3 is CASSSAGALYEQYF. CDR3 in DNA: TGTGCCAGCAGCTCCGCAGGAGCCTTATACGAGCAGTACTTC.

The genes are TRBV6-5 and TRBJ1-1; 7 bases fit TRBD1. This CDR3 has 14 amino acids. J was trimmed by 6 bases and V by 5 bases; bases with no gene match: 9. Germline V gene data show CDR1 as MNHEY and CDR2 as SVGAGI. The CDR3 here is CASSRGPGRSEAFF. CDR3 sequence (DNA): TGTGCCAGCAGTAGGGGGCCGGGACGGTCTGAAGCTTTCTTT.

V usage is TRBV19 and J usage is TRBJ1-5; no firm D call. The CDR3 is made up of 18 amino acids. Trimming took off 5 bases at V and 0 bases at J, with 20 bases between the two ends. Germline CDR1 is LNHDA and CDR2 is SQIVND (reference sequence). The CDR3 DNA reads as TGTGCCAGTAGTGTATCAGATTTATACCGACATAGCAATCAGCCCCAGCATTTT. Protein: CASSVSDLYRHSNQPQHF.

This rearrangement joins TRBV7-2 to TRBJ2-1, with 7 bases fitting TRBD1. V lost 5 bases to trimming and J lost 3 bases; unmatched junction nucleotides: 13. Germline-derived CDR1 and CDR2 are SGHTA and FQGNSA. This CDR3 has 17 residues. CDR3 sequence: CASSARAGTEHYNEQFF. The CDR3 DNA reads as TGTGCCAGCAGCGCGAGAGCCGGGACAGAGCACTACAATGAGCAGTTCTTC.